This is a list of T cell receptor beta chains from one sample in a study of shared clonotypes between healthy human individuals. Sequencing was performed with immunoSEQ multiplex PCR; in TCRdb, only in-frame clones are kept and a portion is missing. This sample yields approximately 1,500,000 clones, of which nearly 99% are seen a single time; about 0.42% belongs to the top ten. Sequencing was performed on naive CD4+ T cells sorted from blood. The source of these receptors is a young man in good health. Both conserved end residues are trimmed from each CDR3.

v_gene: TRBV5-1; j_gene: TRBJ2-1; len: 13; CDR3aa: ASSLGLAAYNEQF
v_gene: TRBV7-2; j_gene: TRBJ2-7; len: 12; CDR3aa: ASSQGLLSYEQY
v_gene: TRBV19; j_gene: TRBJ2-1; len: 13; CDR3aa: ASSIDLAGFQEQF
v_gene: TRBV11-2; j_gene: TRBJ2-5; len: 14; CDR3aa: ASSHLSGRFQETQY
v_gene: TRBV4-3; j_gene: TRBJ2-7; len: 13; CDR3aa: ASSRNFGPGYEQY
v_gene: TRBV7-6; j_gene: TRBJ1-5; len: 12; CDR3aa: ASSLYQGNQPQH
v_gene: TRBV5-5; j_gene: TRBJ1-5; len: 13; CDR3aa: ASSPEGTGNQPQH
v_gene: TRBV7-9; j_gene: TRBJ2-7; len: 14; CDR3aa: ASSLGTGTGGYEQY
v_gene: TRBV5-1; j_gene: TRBJ2-7; len: 13; CDR3aa: ASSLASQGGGEQY
v_gene: TRBV18; j_gene: TRBJ2-3; len: 11; CDR3aa: ASSITGEDTQY
v_gene: TRBV29-1; j_gene: TRBJ2-4; len: 10; CDR3aa: SVGDLKNIQY
v_gene: TRBV29-1; j_gene: TRBJ1-4; len: 14; CDR3aa: SAYKNPGTPNEKLF
v_gene: TRBV10-3; j_gene: TRBJ2-2; len: 12; CDR3aa: ATKRESNTGELF
v_gene: TRBV25-1; j_gene: TRBJ2-1; len: 13; CDR3aa: ASSGDRGRYNEQF
v_gene: TRBV5-1; j_gene: TRBJ2-6; len: 13; CDR3aa: ASRLQSSGANVLT
v_gene: TRBV10-2; j_gene: TRBJ2-3; len: 15; CDR3aa: ASKIGDAWAGTDTQY
v_gene: TRBV2; j_gene: TRBJ2-7; len: 13; CDR3aa: ASSEAPGSSYEQY
v_gene: TRBV6-5; j_gene: TRBJ2-7; len: 12; CDR3aa: ASSHPPRTYEQY
v_gene: TRBV27; j_gene: TRBJ1-2; len: 13; CDR3aa: ASSLSRPQSYGYT
v_gene: TRBV18; j_gene: TRBJ1-2; len: 14; CDR3aa: ASSPNPGQGVYGYT
v_gene: TRBV27; j_gene: TRBJ2-5; len: 12; CDR3aa: ASGGSTYQETQY
v_gene: TRBV18; j_gene: TRBJ1-2; len: 11; CDR3aa: ASSPRDRDGYT
v_gene: TRBV7-2; j_gene: TRBJ2-7; len: 13; CDR3aa: ASRKDRGRSYEQY
v_gene: TRBV5-1; j_gene: TRBJ2-7; len: 12; CDR3aa: ASSSALGPREQY
v_gene: TRBV5-1; j_gene: TRBJ2-3; len: 12; CDR3aa: ASRATGSQDTQY
v_gene: TRBV29-1; j_gene: TRBJ2-1; len: 11; CDR3aa: SVTRAAASEQF
v_gene: TRBV29-1; j_gene: TRBJ2-7; len: 10; CDR3aa: SARALTYEQY
v_gene: TRBV6-4; j_gene: TRBJ2-2; len: 12; CDR3aa: ASSDLGNTGELF
v_gene: TRBV27; j_gene: TRBJ1-2; len: 13; CDR3aa: ASSLFQGILNGYT
v_gene: TRBV6-5; j_gene: TRBJ2-1; len: 13; CDR3aa: ASSPQGGLGNEQF